This is a list of T cell receptor beta chains from one sample in a study of shared clonotypes between healthy human individuals. The method was immunoSEQ multiplex PCR; TCRdb's version includes in-frame clones alone and lacks a portion of them. The sample records about 1.1 million clones, approximately 80% being singletons. Specimen: memory CD4+ T cells from PBMCs. The receptor source for this set is a man younger than 30 in good health. Some clones in this sample may be carry-over from other donors' samples. The CDR3 runs from the conserved cysteine through the conserved F or W. Fields, in order: clone size, D gene, J gene, V gene, CDR3 DNA, CDR3 protein. The D gene is left open where the match is weak. Rows give clone size only sometimes, using once, few, many, or a class for an expanded clone.

size: few
D: TRBD1
J: TRBJ2-3
V: TRBV5-1
DNA: TGCGCCAGCAGCTCAGGACAGGGCACAGATACGCAGTATTTT
CDR3: CASSSGQGTDTQYF

size: .
D: TRBD2
J: TRBJ2-7
V: TRBV28
DNA: TGTGCCAGCAGTTTATCCGCAAGGGCTAGCGGGAGTTCCTACGAGCAGTACTTC
CDR3: CASSLSARASGSSYEQYF

size: .
D: .
J: TRBJ1-5
V: TRBV6-6
DNA: TGTGCCAGCATCCTAGGGGAGGTAGGTCAGCCCCAGCATTTT
CDR3: CASILGEVGQPQHF

size: .
D: TRBD2
J: TRBJ2-7
V: TRBV7-6
DNA: TGTGCCAGCAGCGTAAGCGGGAGTGCCCGCGAGCAGTACTTC
CDR3: CASSVSGSAREQYF

size: .
D: TRBD1
J: TRBJ1-1
V: TRBV15
DNA: TGTGCCACCAGCACCGTCCAGGGGGCCTGGACTGAAGCTTTCTTT
CDR3: CATSTVQGAWTEAFF

size: .
D: .
J: TRBJ2-1
V: TRBV30
DNA: TGTGCCTGGAGTGGGTGGGCAGCCCGCTCCTACAATGAGCAGTTCTTC
CDR3: CAWSGWAARSYNEQFF

size: .
D: .
J: TRBJ2-7
V: TRBV5-1
DNA: TGCGCCAGCAGCTTGCTAAGTGGTGGCTACGAGCAGTACTTC
CDR3: CASSLLSGGYEQYF

size: few
D: TRBD1
J: TRBJ2-7
V: TRBV30
DNA: TGTGCCTGGAGTATGGACAGGAGTTACGAGCAGTACTTC
CDR3: CAWSMDRSYEQYF

size: .
D: .
J: TRBJ1-5
V: TRBV21-1
DNA: TGTGCCAGCAGCAAATCAGATCAGCCCCAGCATTTT
CDR3: CASSKSDQPQHF

size: .
D: .
J: TRBJ1-6
V: TRBV7-6
DNA: TGTGCCAGCAGCTTAACCCCTAAGGCGGCCTTTGATAATTCACCCCTCCACTTT
CDR3: CASSLTPKAAFDNSPLHF

size: .
D: .
J: TRBJ2-2
V: TRBV19
DNA: TGTGCCAGTACCGGGACTGATGCGAACACCGGGGAGCTGTTTTTT
CDR3: CASTGTDANTGELFF

size: .
D: TRBD1
J: TRBJ1-1
V: TRBV5-1
DNA: TGCGCCAGCAGCTTACAGGGGACCACTGAAGCTTTCTTT
CDR3: CASSLQGTTEAFF

size: once
D: .
J: TRBJ2-3
V: TRBV4-1
DNA: TGCGCCAGCAGCCAAGAGGGCTTCGCCGAGGAAACAGATACGCAGTATTTT
CDR3: CASSQEGFAEETDTQYF

size: .
D: .
J: TRBJ2-5
V: TRBV7-9
DNA: TGTGCCAGCAGCCCAAGGGAGTGGGGCGACCAGTACTTC
CDR3: CASSPREWGDQYF

size: .
D: .
J: TRBJ2-1
V: TRBV7-9
DNA: TGTGCCAGCAGCTTACCAACTAGAGGGAAGCAGTTCTTC
CDR3: CASSLPTRGKQFF

size: .
D: TRBD2
J: TRBJ2-4
V: TRBV5-6
DNA: TGTGCCAGCAGCTTGGTTGGACTAGCGGGAGAATGGGACTTC
CDR3: CASSLVGLAGEWDF

size: few
D: .
J: TRBJ2-2
V: TRBV2
DNA: TGTGCCAGCGGAGGTCGAGTTGACAGCACCGGGGAGCTGTTTTTT
CDR3: CASGGRVDSTGELFF

size: .
D: TRBD2
J: TRBJ2-1
V: TRBV7-3
DNA: TGTGCCAGCAGCTTCCAATCCCAGCGGGAGAGGAATGAGCAGTTCTTC
CDR3: CASSFQSQRERNEQFF

size: .
D: TRBD1
J: TRBJ2-1
V: TRBV5-8
DNA: TGTGCCAGCAGCTTGGTTAGGACAGGGGCTAGGAGTGAGCAGTTCTTC
CDR3: CASSLVRTGARSEQFF

size: .
D: .
J: TRBJ1-2
V: TRBV27
DNA: TGTGCCAGCAGTTTAATAAGGGATCCCCACTATGGCTACACCTTC
CDR3: CASSLIRDPHYGYTF

size: .
D: .
J: TRBJ1-3
V: TRBV6-6
DNA: TGTGCCAGCAGTTACCGTGGAAACACCATATATTTT
CDR3: CASSYRGNTIYF

size: few
D: .
J: TRBJ1-1
V: TRBV7-9
DNA: TGTGCCAGCAGCCAAGGGGTGATGAACACTGAAGCTTTCTTT
CDR3: CASSQGVMNTEAFF

size: .
D: TRBD1
J: TRBJ1-1
V: TRBV5-6
DNA: TGTGCCAGCACTCGAGGGGGCAGCAGATCTTGGTCTTTCTTT
CDR3: CASTRGGSRSWSFF

size: .
D: .
J: TRBJ1-4
V: TRBV28
DNA: TGTGCCACCCACCGGGCCGGGACTCCCGAAAAACTGTTTTTT
CDR3: CATHRAGTPEKLFF

size: .
D: .
J: TRBJ1-2
V: TRBV30
DNA: TGTGCCTGGAGTGCTTTACAGGGTGGCTACACCTTC
CDR3: CAWSALQGGYTF

size: .
D: .
J: TRBJ2-5
V: TRBV5-1
DNA: TGCGCCAGCAGCCGGCTGGGGTACCAAGAGACCCAGTACTTC
CDR3: CASSRLGYQETQYF

size: .
D: .
J: TRBJ1-1
V: TRBV5-1
DNA: TGCGCCAGCAGCTTGGAACCTGTGAACACTGAAGCTTTCTTT
CDR3: CASSLEPVNTEAFF

size: .
D: TRBD2
J: TRBJ2-7
V: TRBV5-4
DNA: TGTGCCAGCAGCACCGGGACTAGCGGGGGCCGTAGCCCCTACGAGCAGTACTTC
CDR3: CASSTGTSGGRSPYEQYF

size: few
D: .
J: TRBJ2-7
V: TRBV7-9
DNA: TGTGCCAGCAGCTTAGCGGGGGACTTTTCCGAGCAGTACTTC
CDR3: CASSLAGDFSEQYF

size: few
D: TRBD1
J: TRBJ1-5
V: TRBV2
DNA: TGTGCCAGCAGGGCCGGACAGGACCAGCCCCAGCATTTT
CDR3: CASRAGQDQPQHF

size: many
D: TRBD2
J: TRBJ2-1
V: TRBV7-3
DNA: TGTGCCAGCAGCTTAACCTCTAGCGGCAATGAGCAGTTCTTC
CDR3: CASSLTSSGNEQFF

size: .
D: .
J: TRBJ2-3
V: TRBV28
DNA: TGTGCCAGCACCGGGTCCACAGATACGCAGTATTTT
CDR3: CASTGSTDTQYF

size: .
D: .
J: TRBJ2-3
V: TRBV7-3
DNA: TGTGCCAGCAGCCGTTCGAGCTCGCAGGGAGATACGCAGTATTTT
CDR3: CASSRSSSQGDTQYF

size: .
D: TRBD1
J: TRBJ2-7
V: TRBV30
DNA: TGTGCCTGGAGTAAACCGGGACAGGGAAACTACGAGCAGTACTTC
CDR3: CAWSKPGQGNYEQYF

size: .
D: .
J: TRBJ2-1
V: TRBV25-1
DNA: TGTGCCAGCAGTGAATATGGGCGGCGGCAGGGCGATGAGCAGTTCTTC
CDR3: CASSEYGRRQGDEQFF

size: .
D: .
J: TRBJ2-1
V: TRBV7-9
DNA: TGTGCCAGCAGCTTACACACCTCCTACAATGAGCAGTTCTTC
CDR3: CASSLHTSYNEQFF

size: .
D: .
J: TRBJ1-5
V: TRBV29-1
DNA: TGCAGCGTTGAAACAGCTAGCAATCAGCCCCAGCATTTT
CDR3: CSVETASNQPQHF

size: .
D: .
J: TRBJ2-2
V: TRBV19
DNA: TGTGCCAGTAGTATTGAATCAGGGGCCCCAACCGGGGAGCTGTTTTTT
CDR3: CASSIESGAPTGELFF

size: few
D: .
J: TRBJ2-5
V: TRBV4-1
DNA: TGCGCCAGCAGCCAAGAACCTACTACGCGGCACTACAAAGAGACCCAGTACTTC
CDR3: CASSQEPTTRHYKETQYF

size: once
D: .
J: TRBJ2-7
V: TRBV9
DNA: TGTGCCAGCAGCCCAGGGGGGGACTCCTACGAGCAGTACTTC
CDR3: CASSPGGDSYEQYF

size: once
D: .
J: TRBJ2-7
V: TRBV15
DNA: TGTGCCACCAGCAGAGTGGCGGGAAGCCCCTACGAGCAGTACTTC
CDR3: CATSRVAGSPYEQYF

size: .
D: TRBD1
J: TRBJ1-1
V: TRBV5-6
DNA: TGTGCCAGCAGCCCCCGCTGGGACAGGGGATCTGAAGCTTTCTTT
CDR3: CASSPRWDRGSEAFF

size: .
D: .
J: TRBJ1-1
V: TRBV5-1
DNA: TGCGCCAGCAGCAAGGGAGGTCAGGGATACGGCACTGAAGCTTTCTTT
CDR3: CASSKGGQGYGTEAFF

size: many
D: .
J: TRBJ2-1
V: TRBV6-6
DNA: TGTGCCAGCAGTGCCTTCAATGAGCAGTTCTTC
CDR3: CASSAFNEQFF

size: .
D: .
J: TRBJ1-4
V: TRBV18
DNA: TGTGCCAGCTCACCATTAGGATTCGTGGTTGAAAAACTGTTTTTT
CDR3: CASSPLGFVVEKLFF

size: .
D: .
J: TRBJ1-1
V: TRBV6-1
DNA: TGTGCCAGCAGTGCGCGATCATGGGGAACGAACTTGAACACTGAAGCTTTCTTT
CDR3: CASSARSWGTNLNTEAFF

size: few
D: .
J: TRBJ1-4
V: TRBV5-1
DNA: TGCGCCAGCAGCTTGAGGCCGATGGATGAAAAACTGTTTTTT
CDR3: CASSLRPMDEKLFF

size: .
D: TRBD2
J: TRBJ2-7
V: TRBV7-2
DNA: TGTGCCAGCAGCTTAGCGAGCGGGAGGGCCGCCGAGCAGTACTTC
CDR3: CASSLASGRAAEQYF

size: .
D: .
J: TRBJ1-1
V: TRBV27
DNA: TGTGCCAGCAGCCTTACTAGACAGGTGAACACTGAAGCTTTCTTT
CDR3: CASSLTRQVNTEAFF

size: .
D: .
J: TRBJ1-2
V: TRBV18
DNA: TGTGCCAGCTCACCGGACAGACTAAGCTATGGCTACACCTTC
CDR3: CASSPDRLSYGYTF